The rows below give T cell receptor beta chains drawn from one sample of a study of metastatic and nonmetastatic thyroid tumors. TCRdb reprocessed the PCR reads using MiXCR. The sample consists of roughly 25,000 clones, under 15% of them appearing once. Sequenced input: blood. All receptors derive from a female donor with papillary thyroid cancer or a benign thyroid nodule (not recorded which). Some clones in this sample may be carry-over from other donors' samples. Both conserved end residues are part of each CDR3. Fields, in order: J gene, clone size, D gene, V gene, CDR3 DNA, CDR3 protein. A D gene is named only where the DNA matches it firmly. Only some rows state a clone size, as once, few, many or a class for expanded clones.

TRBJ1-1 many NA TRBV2 TGTGCCAGCAGCCCCGGGACGGCAAACACTGAAGCTTTCTTT CASSPGTANTEAFF
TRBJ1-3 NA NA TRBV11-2 TGTGCCAGCAGCTCACCAGAGGCTGGAAACACCATATATTTT CASSSPEAGNTIYF
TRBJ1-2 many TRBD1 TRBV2 TGTGCCAGCACCGGACAGGGGGCGAGGTATGGCTACACCTTC CASTGQGARYGYTF
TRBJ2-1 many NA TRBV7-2 TGTGCCAGCAGCCCCTACGAGTACAATGAGCAGTTCTTC CASSPYEYNEQFF
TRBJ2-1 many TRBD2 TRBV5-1 TGCGCCAGCCAAAATCAACCCGGACTAGCGGGCAATGAGCAGTTCTTC CASQNQPGLAGNEQFF
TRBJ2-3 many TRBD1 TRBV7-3 TGTGCCAGCAGCTTATTTACAGGGGCCACAGATACGCAGTATTTT CASSLFTGATDTQYF
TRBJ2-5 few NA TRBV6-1 TGTGCCAGCCAGGGGGCGAGGCTAGCGGTAGGAGGAGAGACCCAGTACTTC CASQGARLAVGGETQYF
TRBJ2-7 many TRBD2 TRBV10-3 TGTGCCATCAGGACGGGGGGCTACGAGCAGTACTTC CAIRTGGYEQYF
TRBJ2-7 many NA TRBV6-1 TGTGCCAGCCTCGGGGAGGGGGTATCCTACGGGCAGTACTTC CASLGEGVSYGQYF
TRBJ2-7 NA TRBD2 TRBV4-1 TGCGCCAGCAGCCAAGAAAAGCGGGAGGGTTCCTACGAGCAGTACTTC CASSQEKREGSYEQYF
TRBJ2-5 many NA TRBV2 TGTGCCAGCAGTGATGTTGGGAGAATTGAGACCCAGTACTTC CASSDVGRIETQYF
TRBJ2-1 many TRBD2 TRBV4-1 TGCGCCAGCAGCCTACTGAGGTCTAGCGGGAGGAATGAGCAGTTCTTC CASSLLRSSGRNEQFF
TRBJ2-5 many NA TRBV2 TGTGCCAGCAGTGGGGGAGGCGCGGAGACCCAGTACTTC CASSGGGAETQYF
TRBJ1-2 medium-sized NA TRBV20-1 TGCAGTGCTGCCCCGGCCCCGTATGGCTACACCTTC CSAAPAPYGYTF
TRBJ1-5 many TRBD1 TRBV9 TGTGCCAGCAGCGTAGGACAGGGGACCAATCAGCCCCAGCATTTT CASSVGQGTNQPQHF
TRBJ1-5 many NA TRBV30 TGTGCCTGGTCTCCCCCCTCGGGGCCCCAGCATTTT CAWSPPSGPQHF
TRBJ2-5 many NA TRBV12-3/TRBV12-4 TGTGCCAGCAGCTGGACTACCACCCTCGGGGAGACCCAGTACTTC CASSWTTTLGETQYF
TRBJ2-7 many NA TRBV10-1 TGCGCCAGCAGTGACGTTTGGAGCTCCTACGAGCAGTACTTC CASSDVWSSYEQYF
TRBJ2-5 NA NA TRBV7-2 TGTGCCAGCAGCTTAGGGGAGTGGGGGCGGATTGGGGAGACCCAGTACTTC CASSLGEWGRIGETQYF
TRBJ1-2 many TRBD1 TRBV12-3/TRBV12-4 TGTGCCAGCACCCCAGGACAGGGAAACTATGGCTACACCTTC CASTPGQGNYGYTF
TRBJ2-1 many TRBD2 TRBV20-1 TGCAGTGCCCCCGTGAGCGGGAGGGCCCAGAATGAGCAGTTCTTC CSAPVSGRAQNEQFF
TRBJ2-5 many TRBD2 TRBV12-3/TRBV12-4 TGTGCCAGCAGCCCCAGGACTAGCGGGAGGGGAGAGACCCAGTACTTC CASSPRTSGRGETQYF
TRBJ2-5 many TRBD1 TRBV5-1 TGCGCCAGCAGCTTGGGACAGACAGGGTTGGAGACCCAGTACTTC CASSLGQTGLETQYF
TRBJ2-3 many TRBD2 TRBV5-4 TGTGCCAGCAGCTCCACTAGCGGGAGAAGGGATACGCAGTATTTT CASSSTSGRRDTQYF
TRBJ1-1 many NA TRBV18 TGTGCCAGCCCCCCCTCGGGGATAGAGAACACTGAAGCTTTCTTT CASPPSGIENTEAFF
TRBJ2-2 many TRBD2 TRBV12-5 TGTGCTAGTGGTTTTGGGGAGGGCACCGGGGAGCTGTTTTTT CASGFGEGTGELFF
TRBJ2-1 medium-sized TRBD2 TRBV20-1 TGCAGTGCTAGAGATACAGCGGGAGCGGAGTACAATGAGCAGTTCTTC CSARDTAGAEYNEQFF
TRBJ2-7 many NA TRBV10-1 TGCGCCAGCAGTGAGGGGGCAGCCCGGGCTACGTACTTC CASSEGAARATYF
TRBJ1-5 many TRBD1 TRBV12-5 TGTGCTAGTGGTTCCCTCCGAGGACAGGGGGCCTCAAATCAGCCCCAGCATTTT CASGSLRGQGASNQPQHF
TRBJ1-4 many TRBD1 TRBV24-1 TGTGCCACCAGTGATGGACAGGATCCTGAAAAACTGTTTTTT CATSDGQDPEKLFF
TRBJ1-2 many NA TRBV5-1 TGCGCCAGCAGCTCGACCAAATACAGGGATCGCTATGGCTACACCTTC CASSSTKYRDRYGYTF
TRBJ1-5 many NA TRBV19 TGTGCCAGTACCACCCTCCGCGGGGCAGGGAATCAGCCCCAGCATTTT CASTTLRGAGNQPQHF
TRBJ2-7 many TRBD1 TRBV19 TGTGCCAGTAGTATAGGAGGGACAGGATCCTACGAGCAGTACTTC CASSIGGTGSYEQYF
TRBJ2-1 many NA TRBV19 TGTGCCAGTAGTATCTCCCTGGTCAATGAGCAGTTCTTC CASSISLVNEQFF
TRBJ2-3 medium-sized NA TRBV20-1 TGCAGTGCTAGTGAGGTTGGCCTTCCAGATACGCAGTATTTT CSASEVGLPDTQYF